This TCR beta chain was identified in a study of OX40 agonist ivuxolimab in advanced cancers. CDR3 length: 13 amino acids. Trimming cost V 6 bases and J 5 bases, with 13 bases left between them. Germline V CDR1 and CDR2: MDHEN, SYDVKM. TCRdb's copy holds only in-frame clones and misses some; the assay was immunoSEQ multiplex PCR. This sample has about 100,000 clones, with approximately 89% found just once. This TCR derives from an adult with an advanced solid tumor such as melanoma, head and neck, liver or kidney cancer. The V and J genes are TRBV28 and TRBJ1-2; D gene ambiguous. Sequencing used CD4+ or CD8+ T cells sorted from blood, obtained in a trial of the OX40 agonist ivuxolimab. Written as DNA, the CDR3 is TGTGCCAGCAGCAGGCCCGGTCGATATGGCTACACCTTC. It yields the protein CASSRPGRYGYTF.